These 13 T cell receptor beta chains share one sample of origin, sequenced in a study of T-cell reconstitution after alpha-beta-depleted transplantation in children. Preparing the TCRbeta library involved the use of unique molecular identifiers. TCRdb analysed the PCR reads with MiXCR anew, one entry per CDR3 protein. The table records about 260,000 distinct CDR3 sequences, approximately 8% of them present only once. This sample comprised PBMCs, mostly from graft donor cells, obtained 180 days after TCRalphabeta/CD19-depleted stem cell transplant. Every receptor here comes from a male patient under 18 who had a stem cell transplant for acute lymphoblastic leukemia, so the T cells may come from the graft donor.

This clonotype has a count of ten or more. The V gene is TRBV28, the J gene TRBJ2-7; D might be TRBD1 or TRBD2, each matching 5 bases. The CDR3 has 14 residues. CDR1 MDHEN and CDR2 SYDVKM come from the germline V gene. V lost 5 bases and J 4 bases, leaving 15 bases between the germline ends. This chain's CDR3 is CASSIGGERYEQYF. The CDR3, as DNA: TGTGCCAGCAGTATTGGGGGAGAGAGGTACGAGCAGTACTTC. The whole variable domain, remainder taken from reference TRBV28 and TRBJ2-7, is DVKVTQSSRYLVKRTGEKVFLECVQDMDHENMFWYRQDPGLGLRLIYFSYDVKMKEKGDIPEGYSVSREKKERFSLILESASTNQTSMYLCASSIGGERYEQYFGPGTRLTVT.

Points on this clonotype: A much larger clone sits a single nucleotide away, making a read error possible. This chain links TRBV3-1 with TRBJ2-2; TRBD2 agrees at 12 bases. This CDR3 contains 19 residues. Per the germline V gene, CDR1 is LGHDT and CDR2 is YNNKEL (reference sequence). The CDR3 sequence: CTSSFRSSGGASNTGELFF. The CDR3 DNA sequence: TGTACCAGCAGTTTTCGGTCTAGCGGGGGGGCCTCGAACACCGGGGAGCTGTTTTTT.

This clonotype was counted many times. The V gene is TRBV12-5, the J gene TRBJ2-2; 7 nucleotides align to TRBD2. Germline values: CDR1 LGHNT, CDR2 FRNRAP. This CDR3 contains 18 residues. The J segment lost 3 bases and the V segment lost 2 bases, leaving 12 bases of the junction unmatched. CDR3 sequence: CASGLIPPGTKDTGELFF. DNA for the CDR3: TGTGCTAGTGGTTTGATCCCCCCCGGGACTAAAGACACCGGGGAGCTGTTTTTT.

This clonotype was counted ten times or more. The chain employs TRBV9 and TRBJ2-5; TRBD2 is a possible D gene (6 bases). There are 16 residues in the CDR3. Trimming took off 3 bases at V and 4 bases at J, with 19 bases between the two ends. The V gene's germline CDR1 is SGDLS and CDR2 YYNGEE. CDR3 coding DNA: TGTGCCAGCAGCGACCACCCAGGAGGGTTGCTAGAGACCCAGTACTTC. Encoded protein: CASSDHPGGLLETQYF. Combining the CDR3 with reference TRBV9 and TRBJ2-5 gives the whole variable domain DSGVTQTPKHLITATGQRVTLRCSPRSGDLSVYWYQQSLDQGLQFLIQYYNGEERAKGNILERFSAQQFPDLHSELNLSSLELGDSALYFCASSDHPGGLLETQYFGPGTRLLVL.

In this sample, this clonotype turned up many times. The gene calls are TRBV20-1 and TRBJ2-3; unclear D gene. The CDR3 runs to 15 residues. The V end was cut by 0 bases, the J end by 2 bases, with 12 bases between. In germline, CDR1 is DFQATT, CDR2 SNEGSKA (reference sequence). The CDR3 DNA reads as TGCAGTGCTAGAGACCCCACGAAATTCACAGATACGCAGTATTTT. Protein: CSARDPTKFTDTQYF.

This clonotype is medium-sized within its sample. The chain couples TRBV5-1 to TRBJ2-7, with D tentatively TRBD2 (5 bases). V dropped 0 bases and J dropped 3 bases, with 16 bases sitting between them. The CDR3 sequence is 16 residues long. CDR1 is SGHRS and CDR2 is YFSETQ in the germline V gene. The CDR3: CASSLVAGTDLYEQYF. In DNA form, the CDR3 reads TGCGCCAGCAGCTTGGTCGCGGGCACGGACCTCTACGAGCAGTACTTC.

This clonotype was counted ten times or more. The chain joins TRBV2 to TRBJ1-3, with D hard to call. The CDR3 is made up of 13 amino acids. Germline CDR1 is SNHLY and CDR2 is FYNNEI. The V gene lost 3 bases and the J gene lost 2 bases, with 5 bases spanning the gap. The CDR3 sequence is CASSDVTGNTIYF. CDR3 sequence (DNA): TGTGCCAGCAGTGATGTCACTGGAAACACCATATATTTT.

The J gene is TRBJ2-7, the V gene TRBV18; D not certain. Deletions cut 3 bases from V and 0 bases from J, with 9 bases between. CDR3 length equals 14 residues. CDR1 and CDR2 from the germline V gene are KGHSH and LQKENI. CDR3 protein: CASSPKDGSYEQYF. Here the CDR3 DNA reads TGTGCCAGCTCACCCAAGGACGGCTCCTACGAGCAGTACTTC.

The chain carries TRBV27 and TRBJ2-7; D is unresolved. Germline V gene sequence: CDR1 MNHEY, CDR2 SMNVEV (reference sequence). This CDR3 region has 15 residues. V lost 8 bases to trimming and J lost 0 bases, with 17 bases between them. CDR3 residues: CASCIGWPLSYEQYF. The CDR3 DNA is TGTGCCAGCTGCATCGGCTGGCCCCTCTCCTACGAGCAGTACTTC.

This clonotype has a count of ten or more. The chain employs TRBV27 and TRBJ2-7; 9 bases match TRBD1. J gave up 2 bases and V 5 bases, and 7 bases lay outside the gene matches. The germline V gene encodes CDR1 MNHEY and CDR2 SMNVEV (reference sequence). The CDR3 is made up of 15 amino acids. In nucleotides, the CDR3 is TGTGCCAGCAGTATATACCGGGACAGGGCCTACGAGCAGTACTTC. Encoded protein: CASSIYRDRAYEQYF.

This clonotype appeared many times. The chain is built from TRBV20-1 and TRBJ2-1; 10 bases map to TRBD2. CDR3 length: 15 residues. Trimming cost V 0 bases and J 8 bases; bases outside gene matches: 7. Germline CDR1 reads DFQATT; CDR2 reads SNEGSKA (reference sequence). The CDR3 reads CSARDVLAGDHEQFF. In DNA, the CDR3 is TGCAGTGCTAGAGATGTGCTAGCGGGAGACCATGAGCAGTTCTTC.

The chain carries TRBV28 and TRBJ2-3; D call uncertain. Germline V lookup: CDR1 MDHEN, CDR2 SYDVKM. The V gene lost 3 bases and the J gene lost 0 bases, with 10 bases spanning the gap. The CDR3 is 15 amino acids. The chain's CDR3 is CASSLVLTSTDTQYF. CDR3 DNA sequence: TGTGCCAGCAGTTTGGTGCTCACTAGCACAGATACGCAGTATTTT.

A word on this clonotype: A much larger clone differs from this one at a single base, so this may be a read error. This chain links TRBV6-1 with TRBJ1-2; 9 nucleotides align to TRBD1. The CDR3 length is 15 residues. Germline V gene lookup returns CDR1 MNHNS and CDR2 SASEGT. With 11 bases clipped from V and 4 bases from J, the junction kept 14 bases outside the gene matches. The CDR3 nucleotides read TGTGCCGGCTCACCTTCCGGGACAGGGAGCTATGGCTACACCTTC. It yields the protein CAGSPSGTGSYGYTF.